The sequence of this T cell receptor beta chain was determined in a study of blood T cell repertoires in COVID-19. The wider study: Some COVID-19 samples were acute and others convalescent; all came from the United States, Italy and Spain. PBMCs, B-cell-depleted T cells, or T cells provided the cDNA or gDNA that made up the material.

CDR1 is GTSNPN, CDR2 SVGIG, per germline (reference sequence). V lost 0 bases, J lost 8 bases, and 13 bases lay in between. The CDR3 loop spans 14 amino acids. In the source study's methods: Counts of nucleated cells, estimated from reference gene primer amplification, were obtained. The method was immunoSEQ multiplex PCR; TCRdb's version includes in-frame clones alone and lacks a portion of them. Clonal size and the V and J genes are those of that table, whereas D and trimming came from the DNA. This sample has about 210,000 clones, with just under 85% found just once. What was sequenced was peripheral blood. This receptor was taken from a woman aged 45-60 years with active or convalescent COVID-19. The V call is TRBV30, the J call TRBJ1-4; possibly TRBD1 for D (6 bases). CDR3 sequence reads: CAWSVRQGLEKLFF. The CDR3 coding sequence is TGTGCCTGGAGTGTGCGCCAGGGGCTGGAAAAACTGTTTTTT.